Presented here are 16 T cell receptor beta chains from one specimen sequenced in a study of T-cell reconstitution after alpha-beta-depleted transplantation in children. Unique molecular identifiers featured in how the TCRbeta library was prepared. One entry per CDR3 protein results from TCRdb running MiXCR on the PCR reads. The profile shows 800,000 to 1,000,000 distinct CDR3 sequences, around 30% of them singletons. Sequencing was performed on PBMCs, mostly from graft donor cells, taken 360 days after TCRalphabeta/CD19-depleted stem cell transplant. Source of these receptors: a boy under two years old who had a stem cell transplant for SCID, so the T cells may come from the graft donor.

J is TRBJ2-3 and V is TRBV6-1; 11 bases agree with TRBD2. V was clipped by 4 bases and J by 6 bases; unmatched bases: 15. The CDR3 sequence is 18 residues long. Germline CDR1 reads MNHNS; CDR2 reads SASEGT. The CDR3 bases are TGTGCCAGCAGTGTCCCCCTCCGACTAGCGGGGACAGGGGATACGCAGTATTTT. Translation gives CASSVPLRLAGTGDTQYF.

The table lists this clonotype with a few counts. This chain links TRBV15 with TRBJ1-2; weak D call: TRBD1 (6 bases). Trimming removed 0 bases at V and 5 bases at J, with 16 bases between. Germline CDR1 is LNHNV and CDR2 is YYDKDF (reference sequence). The CDR3 extends over 16 amino acids. In DNA form, the CDR3 reads TGTGCCACCAGCAGAGATAACAGGGAGAGGCTATATGGCTACACCTTC. Translating gives CATSRDNRERLYGYTF. Full variable domain (remainder filled in from reference TRBV15 and TRBJ1-2): DAMVIQNPRYQVTQFGKPVTLSCSQTLNHNVMYWYQQKSSQAPKLLFHYYDKDFNNEADTPDNFQSRRPNTSFCFLDIRSPGLGDTAMYLCATSRDNRERLYGYTFGSGTRLTVV.

The chain has TRBV25-1 and TRBJ2-5, with D perhaps TRBD1 or TRBD2 (7 bases each). From germline, CDR1 is MGHDK and CDR2 SYGVNS. V was clipped by 7 bases and J by 7 bases, with 10 bases between them. The CDR3 is 11 amino acids. The CDR3 loop is CASTGGGTQYF. The CDR3 DNA sequence: TGTGCCAGCACAGGGGGGGGGACCCAGTACTTC.

The CDR3 protein is CAIRTAGTSGQFF. The CDR3 bases are TGTGCCATCAGAACAGCAGGCACCTCCGGGCAGTTCTTC. The chain recombines TRBV10-3 with TRBJ2-1; D is ambiguous. Looked up from germline, CDR1 is ENHRY and CDR2 is SYGVKD. The CDR3 has 13 amino acids. Trimming stripped 6 bases from V and 12 bases from J, with 18 bases between.

This clonotype was counted a few times. The chain's CDR3 is CASSQWGVGTDTQYF. The CDR3 coding sequence is TGTGCCAGCAGCCAATGGGGGGTGGGCACAGATACGCAGTATTTT. The V and J genes are TRBV6-1 and TRBJ2-3, with a tentative D call TRBD2 (6 bases). This CDR3 has 15 residues. CDR1 is MNHNS, CDR2 SASEGT, per germline. Trimming took 6 bases from V and 1 from J, leaving 14 bases between them.

This clonotype turned up a few times. The chain uses TRBV20-1 and TRBJ1-5; perhaps TRBD1 as D (6 bases). The V end lost 2 bases, the J end lost 7 bases, and 12 bases lay between the germline ends. Germline V gene data show CDR1 as DFQATT and CDR2 as SNEGSKA (reference sequence). There are 13 residues in the CDR3. CDR3 in amino acids: CSARRGAGQPQHF. The DNA for the CDR3 is TGCAGTGCTAGAAGGGGGGCTGGACAGCCCCAGCATTTT.

In its sample, this clonotype was seen a few times. The chain links TRBV10-3 to TRBJ2-1; D may be TRBD1 or TRBD2 (6 bases each). Germline V gene data show CDR1 as ENHRY and CDR2 as SYGVKD. V was cut by 10 bases and J by 8 bases, with 27 bases left in between. The CDR3 is made up of 16 amino acids. CDR3: CASARGFGLKDDEQFF. The CDR3 DNA is TGTGCCAGCGCAAGGGGGTTCGGACTAAAAGACGATGAGCAGTTCTTC.

This clonotype was picked up a small number of times. The chain recombines TRBV28 with TRBJ2-1, with D hard to call. V lost 3 bases to trimming and J lost 4 bases, with 7 bases between them. This CDR3 is built from 13 residues. The V gene's germline CDR1 is MDHEN and CDR2 SYDVKM. The CDR3 sequence is CASSLERYNEQFF. CDR3 in DNA: TGTGCCAGCAGTTTGGAGAGATACAATGAGCAGTTCTTC.

This clonotype was seen a handful of times. The V call is TRBV7-2, the J call TRBJ1-6; 7 positions match TRBD1. The CDR3 has 15 residues. Germline-derived CDR1 and CDR2 are SGHTA and FQGNSA. With 6 bases clipped from V and 7 bases from J, the junction kept 9 bases outside the gene matches. CDR3 amino acids: CASRTRQGPNSPLHF. CDR3 nucleotides: TGTGCCAGCAGGACTAGACAGGGCCCAAATTCACCCCTCCACTTT. Full variable domain (remainder filled in from reference TRBV7-2 and TRBJ1-6): GAGVSQSPSNKVTEKGKDVELRCDPISGHTALYWYRQSLGQGLEFLIYFQGNSAPDKSGLPSDRFSAERTGGSVSTLTIQRTQQEDSAVYLCASRTRQGPNSPLHFGNGTRLTVT.

The chain has TRBV20-1 and TRBJ2-2, with D tentatively TRBD1 (5 bases). The germline gives CDR1 DFQATT, CDR2 SNEGSKA (reference sequence). The CDR3 has 13 amino acids. The ends were cut back, 5 bases at V and 6 bases at J, with 13 bases in the middle. The CDR3: CSAGTGPAGELFF. CDR3 nucleotide sequence: TGCAGTGCTGGCACAGGACCGGCCGGGGAGCTGTTTTTT.

The chain has TRBV7-9 and TRBJ1-6; TRBD1 is a possible D gene (6 bases). V dropped 6 bases and J dropped 0 bases, with 15 bases sitting between them. CDR3 length: 17 residues. Germline V gives CDR1 SEHNR, CDR2 FQNEAQ (reference sequence). DNA of the CDR3: TGTGCCAGCAGTTCCGACAGGTTAAGCTCCTATAATTCACCCCTCCACTTT. It codes for CASSSDRLSSYNSPLHF.

The table lists this clonotype with a few counts. Just one base apart from a much larger clone, this may be a read error. The chain has TRBV6-1 and TRBJ2-1, with D perhaps TRBD1 or TRBD2 (6 bases each). The CDR3 spans 12 residues. Germline CDR1 reads MNHNS; CDR2 reads SASEGT. Trimming took 7 bases from V and 7 from J, leaving 11 bases between them. CDR3 sequence: CASIRGGNEQFF. The CDR3 DNA is TGTGCCAGCATCCGAGGGGGGAATGAGCAGTTCTTC.

The table lists this clonotype with a few counts. The chain's CDR3 is CASSPQGTSEQYF. The CDR3 nucleotides are TGTGCCAGCTCACCACAGGGGACCTCGGAGCAGTACTTC. The chain is built from TRBV18 and TRBJ2-7; D is tentatively TRBD1 or TRBD2 (5 bases each). Germline V gene sequence: CDR1 KGHSH, CDR2 LQKENI. Trimming took off 1 base at V and 7 bases at J, with 11 bases between the two ends. CDR3 length equals 13 residues.

This clonotype was found a few times. This chain uses TRBV12-3 or TRBV12-4 with TRBJ2-3; 7 nucleotides agree with TRBD1. V lost 1 base, J lost 2 bases, and 6 bases stayed unmatched. The CDR3 loop spans 16 amino acids. The chain's CDR3 is CASSLGNRGFTDTQYF. For the CDR3, the DNA is TGTGCCAGCAGTTTAGGGAACAGGGGATTCACAGATACGCAGTATTTT.

This chain uses TRBV24-1 with TRBJ2-5; TRBD1 aligns across 9 bases. The CDR3 loop spans 14 amino acids. Germline CDR1 and CDR2: KGHDR and SFDVKD. The V segment lost 7 bases and the J segment 4 bases; nucleotides outside the gene matches: 6. In DNA form, the CDR3 reads TGTGCCACCAGCCCCGGGACAGGGCTAGAGACCCAGTACTTC. Protein: CATSPGTGLETQYF.

The chain couples TRBV7-6 to TRBJ2-7, with D possibly TRBD2 on 6 matching bases. The CDR3 is made up of 14 amino acids. Germline V gene data show CDR1 as SGHVS and CDR2 as FNYEAQ. V dropped 1 base and J dropped 12 bases, with 19 bases sitting between them. For the CDR3, the DNA is TGTGCCAGCAGCTTAGTCGGGGCGGGACGCATCTTGTACTTC. This encodes CASSLVGAGRILYF.